These 14 T cell receptor beta chains came from one sample sequenced in a study of cytomegalovirus exposure and HLA in healthy donors. Primers: 60 Vbeta forward and 13 Jbeta reverse. Assay: immunoSEQ multiplex PCR; the TCRdb copy retains only in-frame clones and omits some. The sample holds 150,000 to 200,000 clones, 70% to 90% seen once. The sequencing input was PBMCs. Receptor source: a woman in her thirties in good health and CMV-seronegative.

The chain has TRBV28 and TRBJ2-2; tentative D call: TRBD2 (6 bases). This CDR3 contains 15 residues. Trimming stripped 4 bases from V and 7 bases from J, with 16 bases between. Germline CDR1 is MDHEN and CDR2 is SYDVKM. CDR3 residues: CASSWSPEGGGELFF. CDR3 coding DNA: TGTGCCAGCAGTTGGTCCCCGGAGGGAGGCGGGGAGCTGTTTTTT.

The rearrangement joins TRBV30 to TRBJ1-2; D remains unclear. CDR1 GTSNPN and CDR2 SVGIG come from the germline V gene (reference sequence). CDR3 length: 15 residues. Trimming left V 2 bases short and J 2 bases short, with 15 bases between. The CDR3 reads CAWSLEGMGNYGYTF. DNA of the CDR3: TGTGCCTGGAGTTTGGAGGGTATGGGGAACTATGGCTACACCTTC.

A single count supports this clone. CDR3 residues: CASTTGLAGVYEQYF. The CDR3 bases are TGTGCCAGTACCACTGGACTAGCGGGTGTTTACGAGCAGTACTTC. The chain has TRBV19 and TRBJ2-7, with TRBD2 matching 11 bases. Germline-derived CDR1 and CDR2 are LNHDA and SQIVND (reference sequence). With 7 bases clipped from V and 4 bases from J, the junction kept 9 bases outside the gene matches. There are 15 residues in the CDR3.

This chain connects TRBV6-5 to TRBJ1-2; tentatively, D is TRBD1 (5 bases). This CDR3 is 13 amino acids long. V lost 2 bases to trimming and J lost 8 bases, with 12 bases between them. The germline V gene encodes CDR1 MNHEY and CDR2 SVGAGI. The CDR3, as DNA: TGTGCCAGCAGTTACGGAGGGGCGCGGGGCTACACCTTC. It codes for CASSYGGARGYTF.

This clone showed up just a few times. The J gene is TRBJ2-7, the V gene TRBV29-1; D is possibly TRBD1 (6 bases). Germline V gene sequence: CDR1 SQVTM, CDR2 ANQGSEA. Between the trimmed V and J ends, which lost 3 bases and 1 base, there was a span of 10 bases. The CDR3 sequence is 13 residues long. The CDR3 bases are TGCAGCGTTGAGGGGGCGAGATCCTACGAGCAGTACTTC. Its translation: CSVEGARSYEQYF.

The chain has TRBV29-1 and TRBJ2-3; no definite D call. This CDR3 has 11 amino acids. V lost 4 bases, J lost 2 bases, and 4 bases lay in between. CDR1 and CDR2 (germline): SQVTM, ANQGSEA. The CDR3 loop is CSVVATDTQYF. CDR3 nucleotide sequence: TGCAGCGTTGTGGCCACAGATACGCAGTATTTT.

The J gene is TRBJ2-7, the V gene TRBV5-6; a weak D match, TRBD2 (6 bases). V was clipped by 3 bases and J by 2 bases, with 18 bases between them. The CDR3 has 16 amino acids. In germline, CDR1 is SGHDT, CDR2 YYEEEE. The CDR3 region has the DNA TGTGCCAGCAGCTGGCGGGACTCAGAAATAACCTACGAGCAGTACTTC. It yields the protein CASSWRDSEITYEQYF.

This clone was found a few times. The V gene is TRBV6-1, the J gene TRBJ1-3; a possible D gene is TRBD1 (5 bases). The germline V gene has CDR1 MNHNS and CDR2 SASEGT. The CDR3 covers 17 residues. Trimming removed 4 bases at V and 0 bases at J, with 16 bases between. In nucleotides, the CDR3 is TGTGCCAGCAGTGGAACGGGGACTCCTTCCTCTGGAAACACCATATATTTT. Protein sequence: CASSGTGTPSSGNTIYF.

The chain has TRBV11-2 and TRBJ1-6; D is ambiguous. Germline V gene data show CDR1 as SGHAT and CDR2 as FQNNGV. Between the trimmed V and J ends, which lost 5 bases and 6 bases, there was a span of 14 bases. There are 15 residues in the CDR3. This chain's CDR3 is CASSTRVGFNSPLHF. The CDR3 coding sequence is TGTGCCAGCAGCACCCGGGTCGGATTTAATTCACCCCTCCACTTT.

The chain carries TRBV19 and TRBJ2-1; maybe TRBD1 (5 bases). With 6 bases removed from V and 7 bases from J, the gap between germline ends came to 10 bases. Germline CDR1 reads LNHDA; CDR2 reads SQIVND (reference sequence). The CDR3 spans 12 residues. The CDR3 coding sequence is TGTGCCAGTAGCCTGACAGAGAATGAGCAGTTCTTC. Amino acids: CASSLTENEQFF. Complete variable domain (other parts from reference TRBV19 and TRBJ2-1): DGGITQSPKYLFRKEGQNVTLSCEQNLNHDAMYWYRQDPGQGLRLIYYSQIVNDFQKGDIAEGYSVSREKKESFPLTVTSAQKNPTAFYLCASSLTENEQFFGPGTRLTVL.

This clone was seen only once. The chain joins TRBV7-8 to TRBJ2-7, with D perhaps TRBD1 (6 bases). Germline V CDR1 and CDR2: SGHVS, FQNEAQ. V lost 0 bases, J lost 2 bases, and 8 bases lay in between. The CDR3 sequence is 14 residues long. The CDR3 spells CASSLAGAAYEQYF. The DNA of the CDR3 is TGTGCCAGCAGCTTAGCGGGGGCCGCCTACGAGCAGTACTTC.

This chain joins TRBV28 and TRBJ1-2, with 11 bases identical to TRBD1. The CDR3 length is 14 residues. V shed 6 bases and J 8 bases; nucleotides not matched to a gene: 8. From germline, CDR1 is MDHEN and CDR2 SYDVKM. CDR3 sequence (DNA): TGTGCCAGCAGGGGGACAGGGGGAGCGCGGGGCTACACCTTC. This sequence encodes CASRGTGGARGYTF.

The V and J genes are TRBV5-4 and TRBJ2-5, with 9 bases lining up with TRBD1. Losses at the gene ends were 4 bases for V and 4 bases for J; bases not matched to a gene: 14. CDR1 is SGHNT and CDR2 is YYREEE in the germline V gene (reference sequence). The CDR3 has 17 amino acids. The CDR3 DNA sequence: TGTGCCAGCAGCCGGGACAGGGTCAGAGTAGGACGAGAGACCCAGTACTTC. As protein: CASSRDRVRVGRETQYF.

The V and J genes are TRBV6-6 and TRBJ2-7; 10 bases align to TRBD1. V was pared by 6 bases and J by 1 base, with 6 bases of the junction left unmatched. Germline CDR1 and CDR2: MNHNY and SVGAGI (reference sequence). The CDR3 contains 15 residues. CDR3 nucleotides: TGTGCCAGCAGCCAGAGGACAGGGGGTTCCTACGAGCAGTACTTC. Protein: CASSQRTGGSYEQYF.